This note documents a single TCR beta chain sequence. Its antigen is not identified. Between the trimmed V and J ends, which lost 4 bases and 8 bases, there was a span of 20 bases. The length of the CDR3 is 15 residues. CDR1 is SQVTM, CDR2 ANQGSEA, per germline. Unique molecular identifiers were built into the TCRbeta library. One entry per CDR3 protein results from TCRdb running MiXCR on the PCR reads. The repertoire holds about a million distinct CDR3 sequences, with about 31% as singletons. The entry originates in a study of T-cell reconstitution after alpha-beta-depleted transplantation in children. The study, taken as a whole, reports: As was reported, about two months after transplant, alpha-beta T cells came from several hundred expanded graft clones. In some patients, recipient T cells and intrathymic progenitors surviving conditioning explained high day-60 diversity.

The specimen was PBMCs, mostly from graft donor cells, collected 360 days after TCRalphabeta/CD19-depleted stem cell transplant. The receptor's source is a boy less than two years old who had a stem cell transplant for SCID, so the T cells may come from the graft donor. The chain carries TRBV29-1 and TRBJ1-4; D is possibly TRBD1 (6 bases). In DNA form, the CDR3 reads TGCAGCGTTGGGGGCCCCGGGGGCGGGGGCGAAAAACTGTTTTTT. It is translated as CSVGGPGGGGEKLFF.